These 30 T cell receptor beta chains originate from one sample sequenced in a study of shared clonotypes between healthy human individuals. Naive CD8 isolation took CD45RO-negative cells positively selected for CCR7 and excluded terminally differentiated effector memory CD45RA+ cells. This table comes from immunoSEQ multiplex PCR, and its TCRdb copy is limited to in-frame clones, with some not included. The table shows just over 2,000,000 clones, with approximately 94% occurring only once. Material: naive CD8+ T cells sorted from blood. The source is a man aged 18 to 30 in good health.

The V gene is TRBV7-3, the J gene TRBJ1-1, with D possibly TRBD1 on 5 matching bases. CDR1 SGHTA and CDR2 FQGTGA come from the germline V gene. The CDR3 runs 16 residues. Trimming pared 4 bases from V and 1 base from J, leaving 16 bases between. CDR3 sequence reads: CASSSLDRSWNTEAFF. The CDR3 DNA follows: TGTGCCAGCAGCTCACTAGACAGATCCTGGAACACTGAAGCTTTCTTT.

The chain has TRBV7-9 and TRBJ2-5, with 8 bases identical to TRBD2. This CDR3 has 16 amino acids. With V trimmed by 5 bases and J by 2 bases, 10 bases remained unmatched. Germline CDR1 is SEHNR and CDR2 is FQNEAQ (reference sequence). CDR3 in amino acids: CASSPLSGTRQETQYF. The CDR3 DNA reads TGTGCCAGCAGCCCATTATCCGGGACTAGACAAGAGACCCAGTACTTC.

This clone was detected once. The genes are TRBV6-1 and TRBJ2-1, with D uncertain. CDR1 is MNHNS, CDR2 SASEGT, per germline. V was trimmed by 1 base and J by 8 bases, leaving 6 bases between them. The CDR3 runs 12 residues. The chain's CDR3 is CASSEDGYEQFF. Here the CDR3 DNA reads TGTGCCAGCAGTGAAGATGGCTATGAGCAGTTCTTC.

CDR3 DNA sequence: TGTGCCAGCAGCTTAGGCGGGACCAACTCCTACGAGCAGTACTTC. Its protein is CASSLGGTNSYEQYF. This chain links TRBV11-2 with TRBJ2-7; the D gene is possibly TRBD2 (6 bases). V lost 1 base, J lost 0 bases, and 10 bases lay in between. The CDR3 totals 15 residues. From germline, CDR1 is SGHAT and CDR2 FQNNGV.

The V and J genes are TRBV28 and TRBJ1-1; 9 nucleotides align to TRBD1. The germline V gene has CDR1 MDHEN and CDR2 SYDVKM. V was pared by 6 bases and J by 0 bases, with 11 bases of the junction left unmatched. The CDR3 is made up of 17 amino acids. DNA of the CDR3: TGTGCCAGCAGCCCCTGGGGACAGGGCTTCATGAACACTGAAGCTTTCTTT. It specifies CASSPWGQGFMNTEAFF.

The rearrangement joins TRBV10-1 to TRBJ2-7; TRBD2 matches 11 bases. The CDR3 loop spans 18 amino acids. Germline trimming cut 3 bases from V and 1 base from J; bases unmatched to any gene: 11. Germline V CDR1 and CDR2: WNHNN, SYGVQD (reference sequence). CDR3 sequence reads: CASSDRTSGPFSSYEQYF. DNA for the CDR3: TGCGCCAGCAGTGATCGGACTAGCGGGCCTTTTTCTTCCTACGAGCAGTACTTC.

The chain carries TRBV7-2 and TRBJ2-7; 7 bases match TRBD1. The CDR3 loop spans 17 amino acids. Germline V lookup: CDR1 SGHTA, CDR2 FQGNSA. J lost 7 bases, V lost 1 base, and 16 bases had no gene match. The CDR3: CASSLGSGTAIRGEQYF. The CDR3 DNA sequence: TGTGCCAGCAGCTTAGGTTCCGGGACAGCTATTCGTGGAGAGCAGTACTTC.

The rearrangement uses TRBV28 and TRBJ1-5, with 8 bases fitting TRBD1. Germline CDR1 reads MDHEN; CDR2 reads SYDVKM. Trimming cost V 1 base and J 2 bases; bases outside gene matches: 7. CDR3 length equals 17 residues. CDR3 residues: CASSLYDSGGGNQPQHF. In nucleotides, the CDR3 is TGTGCCAGCAGTTTATACGATTCAGGGGGCGGCAATCAGCCCCAGCATTTT.

This rearrangement joins TRBV29-1 to TRBJ2-1; possible D gene TRBD1, 6 bases. The germline V gene encodes CDR1 SQVTM and CDR2 ANQGSEA. The ends were cut back, 6 bases at V and 2 bases at J, with 17 bases in the middle. CDR3 size: 15 residues. The CDR3: CSVSGVLITYNEQFF. The CDR3 nucleotides read TGCAGCGTATCAGGGGTCCTCATTACCTACAATGAGCAGTTCTTC.

A word on this clone: This sample includes further DNA sequences coding for the same CDR3. V is TRBV27 and J is TRBJ1-5; tentative D call: TRBD1 (5 bases). The CDR3 length is 14 residues. Trimming took off 5 bases at V and 1 base at J, with 9 bases between the two ends. CDR1 is MNHEY and CDR2 is SMNVEV in the germline V gene (reference sequence). In DNA form, the CDR3 reads TGTGCCAGCAGTCTACGACAGAGCAATCAGCCCCAGCATTTT. Residues: CASSLRQSNQPQHF.

The chain carries TRBV6-4 and TRBJ2-3; D call uncertain. V was pared by 3 bases and J by 2 bases, with 9 bases between. This CDR3 is built from 14 residues. Germline assignment: CDR1 MRHNA and CDR2 SNTAGT. Here the CDR3 reads CASSEFGHTDTQYF. Here the CDR3 DNA reads TGTGCCAGCAGTGAATTCGGGCACACAGATACGCAGTATTTT.

This sequence joins TRBV27 and TRBJ1-2; no firm D call. The germline V gene encodes CDR1 MNHEY and CDR2 SMNVEV (reference sequence). The V end was cut by 0 bases, the J end by 3 bases, with 11 bases between. The CDR3 length is 15 residues. CDR3 protein: CASSLSTMGYYGYTF. The CDR3 DNA is TGTGCCAGCAGTTTATCGACAATGGGGTACTATGGCTACACCTTC.

V and J are TRBV7-6 and TRBJ1-4; D possibly corresponds to TRBD1 (5 bases). The CDR3 spans 18 residues. The V end was cut by 4 bases, the J end by 2 bases, with 20 bases between. Germline-derived CDR1 and CDR2 are SGHVS and FNYEAQ. The CDR3 loop reads CASSSLLGGDRTNEKLFF. CDR3 coding DNA: TGTGCCAGCAGCTCTTTATTGGGAGGGGATCGTACTAATGAAAAACTGTTTTTT.

The rearrangement links TRBV14 to TRBJ2-1; D is uncertain. This CDR3 spans 14 amino acids. V was pared by 0 bases and J by 4 bases, with 7 bases between. Germline CDR1 SGHDN, CDR2 FVKESK. CDR3 coding DNA: TGTGCCAGCAGCCAAGAATCCCAGTACAATGAGCAGTTCTTC. Amino acids: CASSQESQYNEQFF.

J is TRBJ1-1 and V is TRBV28; D gene uncertain. In germline, CDR1 is MDHEN, CDR2 SYDVKM. The CDR3 contains 15 residues. Trimming shortened V by 2 bases and J by 3 bases, and 13 bases separated the two germline ends. CDR3 nucleotides: TGTGCCAGCAGTTTACTTAGAGACGGAGACACTGAAGCTTTCTTT. Translating gives CASSLLRDGDTEAFF.

The gene calls are TRBV28 and TRBJ1-6, with D unclear. V lost 1 base to trimming and J lost 5 bases, with 9 bases between them. Germline values: CDR1 MDHEN, CDR2 SYDVKM. The CDR3 contains 15 residues. CDR3 loop: CASSLLAVNNSPLHF. In nucleotides, the CDR3 is TGTGCCAGCAGTTTATTGGCTGTCAATAATTCACCCCTCCACTTT.

The chain joins TRBV4-3 to TRBJ2-1; D not resolved. V was cut by 2 bases and J by 5 bases, with 13 bases left in between. The CDR3 contains 15 residues. Germline V gene sequence: CDR1 LGHNA, CDR2 YSLEER. The CDR3 nucleotides read TGCGCCAGCAGCCAACTAACAGCCGCGGACAATGAGCAGTTCTTC. Translation gives CASSQLTAADNEQFF.

The rearrangement uses TRBV10-1 and TRBJ1-5, with D possibly being TRBD1 (6 bases). From germline, CDR1 is WNHNN and CDR2 SYGVQD (reference sequence). Deletions cut 6 bases from V and 0 bases from J, with 21 bases between. This CDR3 spans 18 amino acids. The CDR3 DNA is TGCGCCAGCAGAAGGCAGCCTACAGGGAAGGGTAGCAATCAGCCCCAGCATTTT. This translates into CASRRQPTGKGSNQPQHF.

This clone is a singleton in its sample. The genes are TRBV4-1 and TRBJ1-6; maybe TRBD1 (6 bases). The CDR3 sequence is 16 residues long. Trimming removed 4 bases from V and 7 bases from J, with 17 bases in between. Germline CDR1 and CDR2: MGHRA and YSYEKL. CDR3 in DNA: TGCGCCAGCAGCCCAGAGCCGGGGACACTAAATTCACCCCTCCACTTT. It encodes CASSPEPGTLNSPLHF.

CDR3 in amino acids: CASSEVGGAGELFF. The CDR3 bases are TGCGCCAGCAGTGAGGTTGGGGGCGCCGGGGAGCTGTTTTTT. This chain joins TRBV10-2 and TRBJ2-2, with D tentatively TRBD1 (6 bases). V lost 2 bases and J lost 6, with 10 bases in between. The CDR3 covers 14 residues. Germline lookup yields CDR1 WSHSY and CDR2 SAAADI.

The chain links TRBV4-1 to TRBJ2-3; D gene unclear. CDR3 length: 15 residues. Trimming cost V 4 bases and J 2 bases, with 13 bases left between them. Germline loops: CDR1 MGHRA, CDR2 YSYEKL. The CDR3 protein is CASSPFNEYTDTQYF. For the CDR3, the DNA is TGCGCCAGCAGCCCCTTTAACGAATACACAGATACGCAGTATTTT.

With respect to this clone: A read error is possible here, since a much larger clone lies one base away. At the DNA level, this CDR3 is encoded by other sequences in the same sample as well. The chain is built from TRBV30 and TRBJ2-7; the D is unclear. Trimming pared 0 bases from V and 1 base from J, leaving 1 base between. The CDR3 spans 11 residues. From germline, CDR1 is GTSNPN and CDR2 SVGIG (reference sequence). The CDR3 nucleotides read TGTGCCTGGAGTGTATCCTACGAGCAGTACTTC. Translating gives CAWSVSYEQYF.

This clone was observed once. This CDR3 is also generated by other DNA sequences in the sample. The chain employs TRBV30 and TRBJ1-5; D perhaps matches TRBD1 (5 bases). With 0 bases removed from V and 4 bases from J, the gap between germline ends came to 7 bases. The length of the CDR3 is 13 residues. The germline V gene has CDR1 GTSNPN and CDR2 SVGIG (reference sequence). CDR3 DNA: TGTGCCTGGAGTGTGGAGGGGAATCAGCCCCAGCATTTT. Amino acid sequence: CAWSVEGNQPQHF.

This chain connects TRBV29-1 to TRBJ2-3, with TRBD2 identical over 9 bases. Germline-derived CDR1 and CDR2 are SQVTM and ANQGSEA. The J segment lost 4 bases and the V segment lost 4 bases, leaving 12 bases of the junction unmatched. This CDR3 has 16 residues. This CDR3 is CSVVLVGLAVPDTQYF. The CDR3 DNA reads TGCAGCGTTGTCCTTGTGGGACTAGCTGTACCAGATACGCAGTATTTT.

The V and J genes are TRBV5-1 and TRBJ1-1, with D maybe TRBD1 (5 bases). Trimming stripped 4 bases from V and 0 bases from J, with 10 bases between. The CDR3 is 14 residues long. Looked up from germline, CDR1 is SGHRS and CDR2 is YFSETQ. The chain's CDR3 is CASSPTDMNTEAFF. CDR3 nucleotides: TGCGCCAGCAGCCCGACAGATATGAACACTGAAGCTTTCTTT.

This clone occurred once. The CDR3 region is CASSAEGQGPNEQFF. The DNA for the CDR3 is TGTGCCAGCAGCGCGGAGGGGCAGGGCCCGAATGAGCAGTTCTTC. The chain joins TRBV9 to TRBJ2-1; D possibly corresponds to TRBD2 (6 bases). V was pared by 3 bases and J by 7 bases, with 17 bases between. Per germline, CDR1 SGDLS and CDR2 YYNGEE. This CDR3 is 15 amino acids long.

On this clone: The sample contains more than one DNA sequence encoding this CDR3. V usage is TRBV11-2 and J usage is TRBJ2-7, with D possibly matching TRBD1 (5 bases). Germline CDR1 reads SGHAT; CDR2 reads FQNNGV. V was pared by 2 bases and J by 0 bases, with 8 bases between. The CDR3 consists of 14 residues. CDR3 DNA: TGTGCCAGCAGCTTACAGGGAACCTCCTACGAGCAGTACTTC. This encodes CASSLQGTSYEQYF.

The chain combines TRBV2 with TRBJ1-3; TRBD1 is a possible D gene (5 bases). Germline V lookup: CDR1 SNHLY, CDR2 FYNNEI. Deletions cut 6 bases from V and 1 base from J, with 10 bases between. This CDR3 is 14 amino acids long. This CDR3 reads CASRGSGSGNTIYF. The CDR3 nucleotides read TGTGCCAGCAGGGGATCAGGGTCTGGAAACACCATATATTTT.

V gene TRBV7-9 combines with J gene TRBJ2-7; 16 bases map to TRBD2. Germline CDR1 is SEHNR and CDR2 is FQNEAQ (reference sequence). The V segment lost 5 bases and the J segment 7 bases; nucleotides outside the gene matches: 5. The CDR3 extends over 15 amino acids. The CDR3 is CASSPGLAGGREQYF. CDR3 in DNA: TGTGCCAGCAGCCCGGGACTAGCGGGAGGGCGGGAGCAGTACTTC.

This chain joins TRBV9 and TRBJ2-2, with 8 bases matching TRBD2. Germline CDR1 is SGDLS and CDR2 is YYNGEE. The length of the CDR3 is 14 residues. The ends lost 7 bases at V and 6 bases at J; junction bases unmatched: 8. CDR3: CASGKTSDPGELFF. The CDR3 bases are TGTGCCAGCGGGAAGACTAGCGACCCCGGGGAGCTGTTTTTT.